The 14 T cell receptor beta chains listed next were all sequenced from one sample in a study of blood T cell repertoires in COVID-19. Some clones are missing from TCRdb's copy, which holds only in-frame ones; the method was immunoSEQ multiplex PCR. The table lists approximately 340,000 clones, roughly 87% of them singletons. Sequencing used peripheral blood. The source is a man between 25 and 39 years old with COVID-19, enrolled during active disease.

The V and J genes are TRBV12-5 and TRBJ2-5, with a weak D call TRBD1 (6 bases). The V end lost 0 bases, the J end lost 4 bases, and 6 bases lay between the germline ends. Germline V gene lookup returns CDR1 LGHNT and CDR2 FRNRAP. This CDR3 is built from 13 residues. Here the CDR3 DNA reads TGTGCTAGTGGTTTGGTAGGGGGAGAGACCCAGTACTTC. This sequence encodes CASGLVGGETQYF.

The chain uses TRBV6-5 and TRBJ2-7, with D hard to call. CDR1 is MNHEY, CDR2 SVGAGI, per germline. The CDR3 covers 15 residues. The V end was cut by 2 bases, the J end by 3 bases, with 14 bases between. CDR3 amino acids: CASSYQPNSVYEQYF. The CDR3 DNA follows: TGTGCCAGCAGTTACCAACCCAATTCAGTCTACGAGCAGTACTTC.

The V and J genes are TRBV7-3 and TRBJ1-6; no clear D gene. The CDR3 is 15 amino acids. V lost 1 base, J lost 6 bases, and 10 bases lay in between. Germline assignment: CDR1 SGHTA and CDR2 FQGTGA. The CDR3 protein is CASSLMGPPNSPLHF. CDR3 sequence (DNA): TGTGCCAGCAGCTTAATGGGCCCGCCTAATTCACCCCTCCACTTT.

The chain carries TRBV7-3 and TRBJ1-1, with 9 bases fitting TRBD1. This CDR3 has 14 amino acids. V shed 4 bases and J 6 bases; nucleotides not matched to a gene: 6. Germline V gives CDR1 SGHTA, CDR2 FQGTGA. The CDR3 nucleotides are TGTGCCAGCAGCTCCCAGGGACAGGGAGCTGAAGCTTTCTTT. It specifies CASSSQGQGAEAFF.

The chain carries TRBV6-6 and TRBJ2-1; 8 nucleotides agree with TRBD2. Trimming cost V 5 bases and J 5 bases; bases outside gene matches: 5. Germline V gene data show CDR1 as MNHNY and CDR2 as SVGAGI (reference sequence). This CDR3 spans 14 amino acids. The CDR3, as DNA: TGTGCCAGCAGTGGGACTAGGGCCCACAATGAGCAGTTCTTC. It specifies CASSGTRAHNEQFF.

This rearrangement joins TRBV4-3 to TRBJ2-7; 7 nucleotides line up with TRBD1. After removal of 0 bases from V and 3 bases from J, the junction contained 5 bases not matched to a gene. Germline CDR1 is LGHNA and CDR2 is YSLEER. This CDR3 is 15 amino acids long. The CDR3 region is CASSQDQGQYYEQYF. In DNA, the CDR3 is TGCGCCAGCAGCCAAGATCAGGGACAGTACTACGAGCAGTACTTC.

The V and J genes are TRBV5-1 and TRBJ2-1; D is possibly TRBD2 (6 bases). CDR1 SGHRS and CDR2 YFSETQ come from the germline V gene. V lost 2 bases and J lost 0, with 12 bases in between. The CDR3 runs 16 residues. The CDR3 reads CASSFGGFSSYNEQFF. CDR3 nucleotides: TGCGCCAGCAGCTTCGGAGGGTTTAGCTCCTACAATGAGCAGTTCTTC.

The gene calls are TRBV27 and TRBJ2-7, with TRBD2 identical over 14 bases. Looked up from germline, CDR1 is MNHEY and CDR2 is SMNVEV (reference sequence). This CDR3 has 17 amino acids. V lost 10 bases to trimming and J lost 4 bases; unmatched junction nucleotides: 15. In DNA, the CDR3 is TGTGCCACGACGCCTTCCGGGACTAGCGGGAGCCTATACGAGCAGTACTTC. Translating gives CATTPSGTSGSLYEQYF.

This chain connects TRBV2 to TRBJ1-2; weak D call: TRBD1 (5 bases). V lost 3 bases and J lost 3, with 8 bases in between. The CDR3 consists of 13 residues. Germline V gene lookup returns CDR1 SNHLY and CDR2 FYNNEI. The CDR3 DNA follows: TGTGCCAGCAGTGACAGGGAGGACTATGGCTACACCTTC. Translation: CASSDREDYGYTF.

J is TRBJ2-7 and V is TRBV2, with D tentatively TRBD2 (6 bases). V shed 5 bases and J shed 0 bases, with 14 bases lying between them. The CDR3 totals 15 residues. Germline V CDR1 and CDR2: SNHLY, FYNNEI. This CDR3 is CASSSNRGSSYEQYF. The CDR3 nucleotides are TGTGCCAGCAGTTCAAATCGGGGGAGCTCCTACGAGCAGTACTTC.

This sequence joins TRBV5-8 and TRBJ2-6; 7 bases fit TRBD2. The CDR3 sequence is 18 residues long. Per the germline V gene, CDR1 is SGHTS and CDR2 is YDEGEE. With V trimmed by 2 bases and J by 4 bases, 12 bases remained unmatched. In nucleotides, the CDR3 is TGTGCCAGCAGCTTTTTGCGGGGGAACACTCTGGGGGCCAACGTCCTGACTTTC. Protein product: CASSFLRGNTLGANVLTF.

The chain joins TRBV11-2 to TRBJ2-5, with 7 bases aligning to TRBD2. The germline V gene encodes CDR1 SGHAT and CDR2 FQNNGV. Trimming cost V 0 bases and J 4 bases; bases outside gene matches: 5. The CDR3 has 15 residues. The CDR3 reads CASSLDRGVGETQYF. The DNA for the CDR3 is TGTGCCAGCAGCTTAGATCGGGGGGTAGGAGAGACCCAGTACTTC.

The chain is built from TRBV7-3 and TRBJ2-5, with a possible D match to TRBD1 (5 bases). Deletions cut 6 bases from V and 3 bases from J, with 17 bases between. The CDR3 is 15 amino acids. Germline values: CDR1 SGHTA, CDR2 FQGTGA. The CDR3 DNA follows: TGTGCCAGCAGGGGCAGTGGGGCAGTCAAAGAGACCCAGTACTTC. It is translated as CASRGSGAVKETQYF.

This chain connects TRBV5-4 to TRBJ1-6; TRBD1 matches 9 bases. V lost 4 bases, J lost 9 bases, and 11 bases stayed unmatched. The germline V gene has CDR1 SGHNT and CDR2 YYREEE (reference sequence). The CDR3 contains 16 residues. The DNA of the CDR3 is TGTGCCAGCAGCATAAAAACAGGGGGCCGTGGTTCACCCCTCCACTTT. Amino acid sequence: CASSIKTGGRGSPLHF.